These 7 T cell receptor beta chains were sequenced from one sample in a study of blood T cell repertoires in COVID-19. Here immunoSEQ multiplex PCR was the method, and the copy in TCRdb shows in-frame clones only, minus some. The repertoire has 100,000 to 150,000 clones, roughly 88% of them found once; the top ten carry about 9.3%. What was sequenced was peripheral blood. The receptors were gathered from a man aged 45-65 years with acute or convalescent COVID-19.

The rearrangement joins TRBV2 to TRBJ2-7, with D perhaps matching TRBD1 (7 bases). Germline assignment: CDR1 SNHLY and CDR2 FYNNEI. V was shortened by 4 bases and J by 6 bases, with 16 bases between the two germline ends. The CDR3 has 14 residues. This CDR3 reads CASSAQRQGGEQYF. The CDR3 bases are TGTGCCAGCAGTGCTCAGCGGCAGGGGGGCGAGCAGTACTTC.

The chain couples TRBV2 to TRBJ1-1; D uncertain. This CDR3 contains 11 residues. Trimming pared 11 bases from V and 4 bases from J, leaving 11 bases between. Germline V gives CDR1 SNHLY, CDR2 FYNNEI. Written as DNA, the CDR3 is TGTGCCGGGCTCAGGCCCACTGAAGCTTTCTTT. Translating it yields CAGLRPTEAFF.

V gene TRBV5-1 combines with J gene TRBJ2-7, with D possibly being TRBD2 (6 bases). V was shortened by 0 bases and J by 3 bases, with 7 bases between the two germline ends. The CDR3 contains 13 residues. Germline V gene lookup returns CDR1 SGHRS and CDR2 YFSETQ. The DNA of the CDR3 is TGCGCCAGCAGCTTGGGCGGGAACTACGAGCAGTACTTC. Its protein is CASSLGGNYEQYF.

The V gene is TRBV28, the J gene TRBJ1-1; D possibly corresponds to TRBD1 (6 bases). CDR1 is MDHEN, CDR2 SYDVKM, per germline. Between the trimmed V and J ends, which lost 4 bases and 0 bases, there was a span of 18 bases. The CDR3 has 17 residues. The CDR3 loop reads CASSSTNRVGVNTEAFF. The CDR3 DNA reads as TGTGCCAGCAGTTCGACTAACAGGGTAGGGGTGAACACTGAAGCTTTCTTT.

V usage is TRBV5-1 and J usage is TRBJ1-1; the D gene is possibly TRBD1 (5 bases). CDR3 length equals 14 residues. V was cut by 4 bases and J by 4 bases, with 14 bases left in between. Germline V gives CDR1 SGHRS, CDR2 YFSETQ. CDR3 bases: TGCGCCAGCAGCGGCGGATCAGGGTCCACTGAAGCTTTCTTT. It yields the protein CASSGGSGSTEAFF. The whole variable domain, filled in from reference TRBV5-1 and TRBJ1-1, reads KAGVTQTPRYLIKTRGQQVTLSCSPISGHRSVSWYQQTPGQGLQFLFEYFSETQRNKGNFPGRFSGRQFSNSRSEMNVSTLELGDSALYLCASSGGSGSTEAFFGQGTRLTVV.

In this sample, this clone turned up once. The chain couples TRBV5-4 to TRBJ2-3; no clear D. This CDR3 is built from 14 residues. The germline V gene encodes CDR1 SGHNT and CDR2 YYREEE (reference sequence). Trimming took 2 bases from V and 6 from J, leaving 13 bases between them. This CDR3 is CASSFPQRYDTQYF. CDR3 in DNA: TGTGCCAGCAGCTTCCCCCAGCGCTACGATACGCAGTATTTT.

V is TRBV7-8 and J is TRBJ2-7; 7 bases map to TRBD1. CDR1 and CDR2 from the germline V gene are SGHVS and FQNEAQ. The V and J ends lost 6 bases and 3 bases, in that order; junction bases with no gene match: 17. The CDR3 runs to 17 residues. As DNA, the CDR3 is TGTGCCAGCAGTTTCCGCCGGGACAGCTTTCTTGTCTACGAGCAGTACTTC. This codes for CASSFRRDSFLVYEQYF. Using reference TRBV7-8 and TRBJ2-7 for the parts outside the CDR3, the full variable domain is GAGVSQSPRYKVAKRGQDVALRCDPISGHVSLFWYQQALGQGPEFLTYFQNEAQLDKSGLPSDRFFAERPEGSVSTLKIQRTQQEDSAVYLCASSFRRDSFLVYEQYFGPGTRLTVT.